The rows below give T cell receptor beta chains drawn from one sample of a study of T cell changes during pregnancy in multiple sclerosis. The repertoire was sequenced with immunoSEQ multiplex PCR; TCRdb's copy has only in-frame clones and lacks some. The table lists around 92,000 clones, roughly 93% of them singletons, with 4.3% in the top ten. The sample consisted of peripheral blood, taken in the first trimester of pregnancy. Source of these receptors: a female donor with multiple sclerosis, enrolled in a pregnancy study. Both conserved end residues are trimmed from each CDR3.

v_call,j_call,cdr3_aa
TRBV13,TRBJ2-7,ASSPTQGTYEQY
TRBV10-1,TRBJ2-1,ASSESGTAAEF
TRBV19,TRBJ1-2,ASSSPGKPHGYT
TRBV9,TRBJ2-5,ASSPRTSGGAQETQY
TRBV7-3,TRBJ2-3,ASSPQGGTDTQY
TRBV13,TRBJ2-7,ASSTSGDEQY
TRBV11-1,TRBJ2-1,ASSLVGGANNEQF
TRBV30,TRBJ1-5,ACTQGAGDDQPQH
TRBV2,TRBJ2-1,ARRTSGGVSSYNEQF
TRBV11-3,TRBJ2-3,ASSPNGGAGGLDTQY
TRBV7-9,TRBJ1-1,ASSSQGFTEAF
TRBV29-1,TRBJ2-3,SVVASGGATDTQY
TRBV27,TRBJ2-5,ASSPLGGLETQY
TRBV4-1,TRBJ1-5,ASSLTGDGDQPQH
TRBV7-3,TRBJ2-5,ASSLNYRGESKETQY
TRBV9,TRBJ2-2,ASSVWDRHRELF
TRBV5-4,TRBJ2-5,ASSSTGGGGETQY
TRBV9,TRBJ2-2,ASSATSGGAFVTGELF
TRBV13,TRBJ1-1,ASSDSLRSEAF
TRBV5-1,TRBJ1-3,ASSLSSGESGNTIY
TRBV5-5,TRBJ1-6,ASSPPQALNSPLH
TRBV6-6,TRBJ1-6,ASSNRVSPLH
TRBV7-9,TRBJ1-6,ASSLGTNSPLH
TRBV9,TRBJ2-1,ASSAPGDSSYNEQF
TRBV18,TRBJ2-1,ASSPPTRVHNEQF
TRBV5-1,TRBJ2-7,ASSLARAYEQY
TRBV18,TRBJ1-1,ASSPWLQASTEAF
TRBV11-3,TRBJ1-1,ASSPYWGRANTEAF
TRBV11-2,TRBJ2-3,ASSHGQGGETY
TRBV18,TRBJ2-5,ASSRGTSGGNQETQY
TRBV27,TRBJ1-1,ASSLSGREGAF
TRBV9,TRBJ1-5,ASSVVHPPRDNQPQH
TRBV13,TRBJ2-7,ASSLWGKGARDEQY
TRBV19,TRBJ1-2,ASMDKVVNGYT
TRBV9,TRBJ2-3,ASSPQSTDTQY
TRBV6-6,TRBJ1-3,ASSGFSRDTIY
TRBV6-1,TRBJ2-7,ASSVGGIGLWTGSWYEQY
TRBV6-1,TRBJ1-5,ASVRQGEESQPQH
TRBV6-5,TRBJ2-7,ASSYTSGRPYEQY
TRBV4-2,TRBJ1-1,ASSPGNRGIDTEAF
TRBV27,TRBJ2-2,ASSPGQFRPGELF
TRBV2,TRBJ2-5,ASRATSGGQETQY
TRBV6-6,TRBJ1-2,ASSSGGYYGYT